The next 6 T cell receptor beta chains were all read from a single sample in a study of blood T cell repertoires in COVID-19. The data were produced by immunoSEQ multiplex PCR, yet TCRdb's version contains in-frame clones alone and is incomplete. This sample has a few hundred thousand clones; about 90% occur once, and the top ten carry more than 1%. Sequenced material: PBMCs or T cells enriched from blood (not recorded which). These receptors were obtained from a human donor in a cohort exposed to, infected with or recovered from COVID-19 (not recorded which). The donor label of this sample is uncertain.

The chain employs TRBV6-2 or TRBV6-3 and TRBJ2-7; 7 nucleotides agree with TRBD2. The CDR3 is 14 residues long. CDR1 is MNHEY, CDR2 SVGEGT, per germline. Trimming at V came to 8 bases and at J to 3 bases, leaving 10 bases not matched to a gene. The CDR3 DNA sequence: TGTGCCAGCCGCCACCCTAGCGGCCTCTACGAGCAGTACTTC. Its protein is CASRHPSGLYEQYF.

This clone has a single count. The rearrangement joins TRBV2 to TRBJ2-5; D uncertain. Trimming pared 7 bases from V and 10 bases from J, leaving 16 bases between. Germline CDR1 SNHLY, CDR2 FYNNEI. The CDR3 totals 12 residues. The CDR3 loop reads CASTPSLYYQYF. CDR3 nucleotides: TGTGCCAGCACCCCGTCCCTATACTACCAGTACTTC.

V is TRBV27 and J is TRBJ1-1; the D gene is possibly TRBD1 (6 bases). CDR3 size: 15 residues. Germline lookup yields CDR1 MNHEY and CDR2 SMNVEV (reference sequence). V was shortened by 7 bases and J by 3 bases, with 18 bases between the two germline ends. The CDR3 nucleotides read TGTGCCAGCACGCCCGACAGGACCGGGTACACTGAAGCTTTCTTT. Its translation: CASTPDRTGYTEAFF.

This chain joins TRBV18 and TRBJ2-3; TRBD2 matches at 9 bases. Germline CDR1 is KGHSH and CDR2 is LQKENI. Germline trimming cut 5 bases from V and 2 bases from J; bases unmatched to any gene: 2. CDR3 length equals 14 residues. This CDR3 reads CASSAGGNTDTQYF. The CDR3 region has the DNA TGTGCCAGCTCAGCGGGGGGGAACACAGATACGCAGTATTTT.

This clone has just one count. The chain uses TRBV7-2 and TRBJ2-7; TRBD2 is a possible D gene (6 bases). Trimming took 5 bases from V and 0 from J, leaving 14 bases between them. Germline CDR1 reads SGHTA; CDR2 reads FQGNSA. The CDR3 contains 15 residues. Written as DNA, the CDR3 is TGTGCCAGCAGCCCCGGACTAACCGGCTCCTACGAGCAGTACTTC. The encoded protein is CASSPGLTGSYEQYF.

The chain is built from TRBV21-1 and TRBJ1-1; TRBD1 is the table's D call, not checked against the DNA. TRBV21-1 is described as a pseudogene. This CDR3 has 16 amino acids. CDR3 bases: TGTGCCAGCAGCAAAGCGCAGGGGGCGGGGAACACTGAAGCTTTCTTT. Translated: CASSKAQGAGNTEAFF.